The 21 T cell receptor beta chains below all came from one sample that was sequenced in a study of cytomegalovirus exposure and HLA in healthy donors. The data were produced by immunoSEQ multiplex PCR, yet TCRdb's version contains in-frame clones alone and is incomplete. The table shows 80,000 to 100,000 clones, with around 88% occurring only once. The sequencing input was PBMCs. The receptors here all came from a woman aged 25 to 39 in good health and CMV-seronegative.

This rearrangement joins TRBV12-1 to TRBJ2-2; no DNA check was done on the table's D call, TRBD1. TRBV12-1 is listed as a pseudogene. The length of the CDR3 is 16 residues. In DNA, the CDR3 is TGTGCCAGCAGTAGGGGGAGCTTTGTGTACACCGGGGAGCTGTTTTTT. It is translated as CASSRGSFVYTGELFF.

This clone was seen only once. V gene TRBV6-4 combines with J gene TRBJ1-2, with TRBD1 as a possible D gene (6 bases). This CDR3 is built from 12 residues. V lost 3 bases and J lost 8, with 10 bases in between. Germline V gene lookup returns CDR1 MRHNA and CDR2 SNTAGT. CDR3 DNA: TGTGCCAGCAGTGATACAGGGTTCGGCTACACCTTC. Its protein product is CASSDTGFGYTF.

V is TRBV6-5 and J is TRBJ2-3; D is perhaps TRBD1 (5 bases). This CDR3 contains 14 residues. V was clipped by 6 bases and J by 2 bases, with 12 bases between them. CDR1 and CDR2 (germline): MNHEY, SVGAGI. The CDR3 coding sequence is TGTGCCAGCAGCATGACAGAGGACACAGATACGCAGTATTTT. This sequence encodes CASSMTEDTDTQYF.

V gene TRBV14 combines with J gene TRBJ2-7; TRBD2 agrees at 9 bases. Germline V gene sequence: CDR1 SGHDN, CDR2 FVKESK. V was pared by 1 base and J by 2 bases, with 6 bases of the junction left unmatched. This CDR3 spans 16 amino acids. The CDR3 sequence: CASSQVLAGGPYEQYF. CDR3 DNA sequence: TGTGCCAGCAGCCAAGTACTGGCGGGAGGGCCCTACGAGCAGTACTTC.

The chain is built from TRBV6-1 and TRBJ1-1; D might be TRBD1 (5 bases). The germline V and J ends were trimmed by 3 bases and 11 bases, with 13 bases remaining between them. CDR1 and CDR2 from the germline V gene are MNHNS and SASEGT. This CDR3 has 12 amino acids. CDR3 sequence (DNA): TGTGCCAGCAGTGAGGGGGGGGAAGAGGCTTTCTTT. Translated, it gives CASSEGGEEAFF.

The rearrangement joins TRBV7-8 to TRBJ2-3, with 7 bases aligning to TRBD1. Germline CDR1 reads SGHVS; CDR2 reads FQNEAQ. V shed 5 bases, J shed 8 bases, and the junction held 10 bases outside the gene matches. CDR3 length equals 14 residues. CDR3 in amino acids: CASSPDRATATQYF. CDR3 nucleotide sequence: TGTGCCAGCAGCCCCGACAGGGCTACCGCTACGCAGTATTTT. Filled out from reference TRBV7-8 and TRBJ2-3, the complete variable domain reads GAGVSQSPRYKVAKRGQDVALRCDPISGHVSLFWYQQALGQGPEFLTYFQNEAQLDKSGLPSDRFFAERPEGSVSTLKIQRTQQEDSAVYLCASSPDRATATQYFGPGTRLTVL.

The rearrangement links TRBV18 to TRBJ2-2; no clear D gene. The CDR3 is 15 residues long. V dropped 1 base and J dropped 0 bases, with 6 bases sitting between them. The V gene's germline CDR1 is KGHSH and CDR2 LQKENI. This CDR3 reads CASSPRHPNTGELFF. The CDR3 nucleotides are TGTGCCAGCTCACCACGACACCCGAACACCGGGGAGCTGTTTTTT.

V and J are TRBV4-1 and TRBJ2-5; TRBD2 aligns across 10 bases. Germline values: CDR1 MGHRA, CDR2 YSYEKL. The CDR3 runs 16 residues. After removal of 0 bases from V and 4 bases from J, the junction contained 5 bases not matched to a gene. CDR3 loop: CASSQEQRGGGETQYF. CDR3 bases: TGCGCCAGCAGCCAAGAGCAGCGGGGGGGCGGAGAGACCCAGTACTTC.

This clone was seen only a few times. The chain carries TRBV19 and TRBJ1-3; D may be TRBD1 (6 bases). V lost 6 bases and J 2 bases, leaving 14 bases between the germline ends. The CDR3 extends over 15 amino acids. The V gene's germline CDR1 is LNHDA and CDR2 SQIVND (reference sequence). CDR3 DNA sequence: TGTGCCAGTAGCAGATCAGGGGTCCCTGGAAACACCATATATTTT. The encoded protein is CASSRSGVPGNTIYF.

This CDR3 is CASSVQGSGAGEAFF. The CDR3 DNA sequence: TGTGCCAGCAGCGTACAAGGGTCAGGGGCCGGGGAAGCTTTCTTT. The chain employs TRBV9 and TRBJ1-1; weak D call: TRBD1 (6 bases). The V and J ends lost 1 base and 8 bases respectively, with 18 bases between them. Germline V lookup: CDR1 SGDLS, CDR2 YYNGEE. The CDR3 runs 15 residues.

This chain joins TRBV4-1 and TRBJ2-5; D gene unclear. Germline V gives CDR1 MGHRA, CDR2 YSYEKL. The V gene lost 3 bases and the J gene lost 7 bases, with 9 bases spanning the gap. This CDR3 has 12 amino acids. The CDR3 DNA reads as TGCGCCAGCAGCCATTCATCGGGGACCCAGTACTTC. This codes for CASSHSSGTQYF.

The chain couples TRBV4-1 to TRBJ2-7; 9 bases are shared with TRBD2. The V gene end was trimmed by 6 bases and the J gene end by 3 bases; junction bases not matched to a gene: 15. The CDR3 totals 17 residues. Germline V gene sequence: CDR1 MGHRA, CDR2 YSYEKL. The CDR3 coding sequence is TGCGCCAGCAGTGGACAACCAAAAGCGGGGGGCCGCTACGAGCAGTACTTC. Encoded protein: CASSGQPKAGGRYEQYF.

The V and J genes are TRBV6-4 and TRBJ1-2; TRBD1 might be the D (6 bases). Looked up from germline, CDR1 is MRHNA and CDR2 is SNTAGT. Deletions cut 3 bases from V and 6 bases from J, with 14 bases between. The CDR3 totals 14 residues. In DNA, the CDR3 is TGTGCCAGCAGTGAGGGCACAGGGAGGGATGGCTACACCTTC. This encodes CASSEGTGRDGYTF.

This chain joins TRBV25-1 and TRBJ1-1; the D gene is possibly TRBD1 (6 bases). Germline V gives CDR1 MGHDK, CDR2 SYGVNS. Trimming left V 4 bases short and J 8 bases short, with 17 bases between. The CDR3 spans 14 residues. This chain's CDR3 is CASSVGGARKEAFF. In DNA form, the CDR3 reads TGTGCCAGCAGTGTAGGGGGAGCTAGGAAAGAAGCTTTCTTT.

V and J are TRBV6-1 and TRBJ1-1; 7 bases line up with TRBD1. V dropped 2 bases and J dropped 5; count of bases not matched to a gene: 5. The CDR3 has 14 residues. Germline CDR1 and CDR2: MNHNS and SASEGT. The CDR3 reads CASSERQGRTEAFF. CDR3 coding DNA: TGTGCCAGCAGTGAAAGACAGGGACGGACTGAAGCTTTCTTT.

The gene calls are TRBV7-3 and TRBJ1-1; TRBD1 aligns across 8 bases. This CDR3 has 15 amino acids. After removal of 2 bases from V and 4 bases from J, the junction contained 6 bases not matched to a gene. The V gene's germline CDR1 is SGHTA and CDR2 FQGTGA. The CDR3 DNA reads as TGTGCCAGCAGCTTACAGGGGGCTAGGGGCACTGAAGCTTTCTTT. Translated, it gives CASSLQGARGTEAFF.

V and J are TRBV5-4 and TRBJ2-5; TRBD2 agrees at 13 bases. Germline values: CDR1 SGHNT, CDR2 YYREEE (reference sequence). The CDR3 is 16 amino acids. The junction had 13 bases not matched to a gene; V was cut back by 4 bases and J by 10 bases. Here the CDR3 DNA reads TGTGCCAGCAGCCGGGACGGACTAGCGGGAGAATCCAGCCAGTACTTC. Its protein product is CASSRDGLAGESSQYF.

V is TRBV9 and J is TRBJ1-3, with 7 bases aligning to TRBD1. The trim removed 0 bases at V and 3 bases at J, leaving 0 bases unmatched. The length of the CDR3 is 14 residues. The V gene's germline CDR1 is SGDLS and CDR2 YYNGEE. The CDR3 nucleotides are TGTGCCAGCAGCGTAGCAGGGGGTGGAAACACCATATATTTT. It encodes CASSVAGGGNTIYF.

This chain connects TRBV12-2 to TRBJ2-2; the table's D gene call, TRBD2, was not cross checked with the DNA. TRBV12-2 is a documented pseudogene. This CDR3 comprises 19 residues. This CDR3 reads CASRLVTGTSGSNTGELFF. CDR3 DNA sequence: TGTGCAAGTCGCTTAGTGACCGGGACTAGCGGGTCGAACACCGGGGAGCTGTTTTTT.

The CDR3 spells CASSESRGRGYTF. The CDR3 DNA is TGCGCCAGCAGTGAGTCACGGGGAAGGGGCTACACCTTC. The chain employs TRBV10-1 and TRBJ1-2; D is uncertain. V gave up 0 bases and J gave up 8 bases, with 10 bases separating them. CDR1 is WNHNN and CDR2 is SYGVQD in the germline V gene (reference sequence). The CDR3 spans 13 residues.

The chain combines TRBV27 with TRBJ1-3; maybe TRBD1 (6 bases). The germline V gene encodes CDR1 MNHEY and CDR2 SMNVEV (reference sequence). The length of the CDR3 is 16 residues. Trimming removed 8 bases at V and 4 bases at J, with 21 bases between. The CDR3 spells CASAVTGVGGGNTIYF. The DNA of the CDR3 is TGTGCCAGCGCCGTCACCGGCGTAGGGGGAGGAAACACCATATATTTT.